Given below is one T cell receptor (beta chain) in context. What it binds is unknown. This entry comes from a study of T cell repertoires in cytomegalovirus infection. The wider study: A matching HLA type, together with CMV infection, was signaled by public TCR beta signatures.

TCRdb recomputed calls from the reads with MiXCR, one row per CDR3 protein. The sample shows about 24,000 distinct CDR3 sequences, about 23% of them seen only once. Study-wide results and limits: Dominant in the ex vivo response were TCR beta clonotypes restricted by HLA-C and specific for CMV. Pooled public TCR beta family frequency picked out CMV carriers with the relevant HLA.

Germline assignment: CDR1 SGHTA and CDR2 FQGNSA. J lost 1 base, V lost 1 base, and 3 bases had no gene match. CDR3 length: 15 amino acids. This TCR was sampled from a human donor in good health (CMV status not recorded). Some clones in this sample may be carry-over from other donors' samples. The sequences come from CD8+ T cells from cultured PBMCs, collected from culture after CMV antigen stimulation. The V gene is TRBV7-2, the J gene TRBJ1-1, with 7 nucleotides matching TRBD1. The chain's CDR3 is CASSLDRTGNTEAFF. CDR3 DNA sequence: TGTGCCAGCAGCTTAGATCGGACAGGGAACACTGAAGCTTTCTTT.